Each of the 23 T cell receptor beta chains below was sequenced from the same sample in a study of T cell responses to AZD1222 COVID-19 vaccine. Some clones are missing from TCRdb's copy, which holds only in-frame ones; the method was immunoSEQ multiplex PCR. The sample holds over 100,000 clones, around 90% seen once. The source was peripheral blood, collected on day 0 of AZD1222 vaccination. These TCRs come from an adult in good health.

The chain is built from TRBV6-1 and TRBJ2-2, with a weak D call TRBD2 (5 bases). CDR3 length: 15 residues. The germline gives CDR1 MNHNS, CDR2 SASEGT. V was trimmed by 1 base and J by 4 bases, leaving 10 bases between them. Here the CDR3 DNA reads TGTGCCAGCAGTGAAGATCGGGGAATCACCGGGGAGCTGTTTTTT. Protein: CASSEDRGITGELFF.

The CDR3 loop is CASSFIETGGPNNYGYTF. For the CDR3, the DNA is TGTGCCAGCAGCTTTATTGAGACAGGTGGACCGAATAACTATGGCTACACCTTC. V gene TRBV7-9 combines with J gene TRBJ1-2; D may be TRBD1 (6 bases). V was shortened by 3 bases and J by 1 base, with 21 bases between the two germline ends. CDR3 length equals 18 residues. The germline V gene encodes CDR1 SEHNR and CDR2 FQNEAQ (reference sequence). The variable domain in full, with the rest retrieved from reference TRBV7-9 and TRBJ1-2, is DTGVSQNPRHKITKRGQNVTFRCDPISEHNRLYWYRQTLGQGPEFLTYFQNEAQLEKSRLLSDRFSAERPKGSFSTLEIQRTEQGDSAMYLCASSFIETGGPNNYGYTFGSGTRLTVV.

A single count supports this clone. This sequence joins TRBV6-5 and TRBJ2-1; 9 nucleotides line up with TRBD2. Per germline, CDR1 MNHEY and CDR2 SVGAGI. V dropped 6 bases and J dropped 4; count of bases not matched to a gene: 7. The CDR3 is made up of 15 amino acids. The CDR3 region has the DNA TGTGCCAGCAGGTTGGAACTAGCGGGTTACAATGAGCAGTTCTTC. It specifies CASRLELAGYNEQFF.

This chain connects TRBV14 to TRBJ1-2; D is perhaps TRBD1 (6 bases). V was trimmed by 1 base and J by 4 bases, leaving 16 bases between them. The CDR3 runs 16 residues. Germline CDR1 reads SGHDN; CDR2 reads FVKESK. The CDR3 loop reads CASSQATGFGAYGYTF. CDR3 bases: TGTGCCAGCAGCCAAGCCACAGGGTTCGGGGCCTATGGCTACACCTTC.

The chain uses TRBV5-6 and TRBJ1-6; 10 bases match TRBD1. Per germline, CDR1 SGHDT and CDR2 YYEEEE. CDR3 length: 14 residues. V shed 4 bases and J 9 bases; nucleotides not matched to a gene: 4. The CDR3 DNA follows: TGTGCCAGCAGCCCAGGACAGGGGGGTTCACCCCTCCACTTT. This sequence encodes CASSPGQGGSPLHF.

The chain combines TRBV11-1 with TRBJ2-2; 8 positions agree with TRBD1. The CDR3 consists of 14 residues. Looked up from germline, CDR1 is SGHAT and CDR2 is FQDESV (reference sequence). J lost 8 bases, V lost 5 bases, and 7 bases had no gene match. CDR3 region: CASSGRQGKGELFF. DNA for the CDR3: TGTGCCAGCAGCGGACGACAGGGGAAGGGGGAGCTGTTTTTT.

Here the CDR3 reads CASSRGQGTEQFF. In nucleotides, the CDR3 is TGTGCCAGCAGCCGGGGACAGGGTACCGAGCAGTTCTTC. The rearrangement joins TRBV3-1 (or the pseudogene TRBV3-2) to TRBJ2-1; 9 positions match TRBD1. The CDR3 is 13 residues long. Germline trimming cut 4 bases from V and 10 bases from J; bases unmatched to any gene: 5. In germline, CDR1 is LGHDT, CDR2 YNNKEL (reference sequence).

This chain connects TRBV6-6 to TRBJ2-2; TRBD1 matches at 9 bases. Germline loops: CDR1 MNHNY, CDR2 SVGAGI (reference sequence). The ends lost 10 bases at V and 5 bases at J; junction bases unmatched: 14. This CDR3 spans 16 amino acids. The chain's CDR3 is CATSDNRGRGTGELFF. The CDR3 nucleotides are TGTGCCACCTCAGACAACAGGGGGCGAGGAACCGGGGAGCTGTTTTTT.

This rearrangement joins TRBV5-1 to TRBJ1-2, with D perhaps matching TRBD1 (5 bases). Germline loops: CDR1 SGHRS, CDR2 YFSETQ. The CDR3 is 14 residues long. With 1 base removed from V and 0 bases from J, the gap between germline ends came to 7 bases. In DNA, the CDR3 is TGCGCCAGCAGCTTGCCAGGGACTAACTATGGCTACACCTTC. It encodes CASSLPGTNYGYTF. The whole variable domain, filled in from reference TRBV5-1 and TRBJ1-2, reads KAGVTQTPRYLIKTRGQQVTLSCSPISGHRSVSWYQQTPGQGLQFLFEYFSETQRNKGNFPGRFSGRQFSNSRSEMNVSTLELGDSALYLCASSLPGTNYGYTFGSGTRLTVV.

This sequence joins TRBV5-6 and TRBJ1-1; 7 positions agree with TRBD1. Germline V CDR1 and CDR2: SGHDT, YYEEEE. Losses at the gene ends were 3 bases for V and 1 base for J; bases not matched to a gene: 3. The CDR3 consists of 14 residues. The CDR3 reads CASSSGQTNTEAFF. CDR3 coding DNA: TGTGCCAGCAGCTCGGGACAGACGAACACTGAAGCTTTCTTT.

V and J are TRBV30 and TRBJ2-3; 8 bases line up with TRBD2. J was trimmed by 5 bases and V by 0 bases; bases with no gene match: 10. This CDR3 contains 16 residues. Looked up from germline, CDR1 is GTSNPN and CDR2 is SVGIG (reference sequence). The CDR3 region is CAWSVISYGGVDTQYF. DNA for the CDR3: TGTGCCTGGAGTGTAATCTCTTACGGGGGGGTAGATACGCAGTATTTT.

The chain uses TRBV20-1 and TRBJ1-2, with TRBD1 as a possible D gene (6 bases). Germline-derived CDR1 and CDR2 are DFQATT and SNEGSKA (reference sequence). The V end was cut by 5 bases, the J end by 13 bases, with 17 bases between. The CDR3 runs to 11 residues. As DNA, the CDR3 is TGCAGTGCTCCCCGGGACACCCATGCCACCTTC. Its translation is CSAPRDTHATF.

This sequence joins TRBV12-3 or TRBV12-4 and TRBJ2-1, with D unclear. The CDR3 runs 13 residues. V was trimmed by 8 bases and J by 7 bases, leaving 15 bases between them. The CDR3 region is CASVSPRKNEQFF. The CDR3 DNA reads as TGTGCCAGCGTATCACCACGGAAGAATGAGCAGTTCTTC.

This chain connects TRBV5-1 to TRBJ2-5, with D maybe TRBD2 (5 bases). The V gene's germline CDR1 is SGHRS and CDR2 YFSETQ. The CDR3 spans 16 residues. Trimming stripped 2 bases from V and 1 base from J, with 15 bases between. The DNA for the CDR3 is TGCGCCAGCAGCTTTCGGCTAGCTAGCTTCCAAGAGACCCAGTACTTC. Translated, it gives CASSFRLASFQETQYF.

This clone was detected once. V gene TRBV12-3 or TRBV12-4 combines with J gene TRBJ1-3; maybe TRBD1 (5 bases). Trimming removed 4 bases at V and 5 bases at J, with 6 bases between. This CDR3 has 12 amino acids. Here the CDR3 reads CASSWTRNTIYF. The CDR3 DNA reads TGTGCCAGCAGTTGGACAAGAAACACCATATATTTT.

There are a few counts of this clone. This chain links TRBV19 with TRBJ1-2; D is uncertain. This CDR3 spans 15 amino acids. V was trimmed by 3 bases and J by 2 bases, leaving 13 bases between them. CDR1 LNHDA and CDR2 SQIVND come from the germline V gene (reference sequence). The CDR3 loop is CASSIVGSANYGYTF. CDR3 in DNA: TGTGCCAGTAGTATTGTAGGGTCTGCCAACTATGGCTACACCTTC.

The chain recombines TRBV5-6 with TRBJ2-2, with 11 bases matching TRBD1. The CDR3 totals 16 residues. Unmatched junction bases numbered 4, after V lost 1 base and J lost 5 bases. Looked up from germline, CDR1 is SGHDT and CDR2 is YYEEEE. The DNA for the CDR3 is TGTGCCAGCAGCTTGACTGGGACAGGGGGGACCGGGGAGCTGTTTTTT. It is translated as CASSLTGTGGTGELFF.

The V and J genes are TRBV18 and TRBJ1-4; no reliable D call. The germline V gene has CDR1 KGHSH and CDR2 LQKENI. With 2 bases removed from V and 11 bases from J, the gap between germline ends came to 12 bases. CDR3 length: 13 amino acids. CDR3 bases: TGTGCCAGCTCACCAGGGGAGCCCGCTAAACTGTTTTTT. It translates to CASSPGEPAKLFF.

The chain employs TRBV19 and TRBJ1-1, with TRBD1 matching 9 bases. The CDR3 is made up of 15 amino acids. The germline CDR1 and CDR2 sequences are LNHDA and SQIVND (reference sequence). Trimming took 7 bases from V and 1 from J; bases not matched to a gene: 7. The CDR3 DNA is TGTGCCAGTACCACTTGGGGACAGGGGAACACTGAAGCTTTCTTT. Translation gives CASTTWGQGNTEAFF.

The CDR3 sequence is CASASGGHTDTQYF. CDR3 in DNA: TGTGCCAGCGCCTCCGGGGGACACACAGATACGCAGTATTTT. The rearrangement joins TRBV7-3 to TRBJ2-3, with D perhaps being TRBD1 or TRBD2 (6 bases each). V shed 8 bases and J shed 2 bases, with 14 bases lying between them. Germline CDR1 is SGHTA and CDR2 is FQGTGA. The CDR3 totals 14 residues.

This chain joins TRBV4-3 and TRBJ1-6, with D possibly TRBD1 on 6 matching bases. V lost 2 bases to trimming and J lost 5 bases, with 16 bases between them. The germline CDR1 and CDR2 sequences are LGHNA and YSLEER. The CDR3 is made up of 17 amino acids. The CDR3: CASSQHVPQGNNSPLHF. In DNA form, the CDR3 reads TGCGCCAGCAGCCAACATGTCCCCCAGGGGAATAATTCACCCCTCCACTTT.

A single count supports this clone. V usage is TRBV4-1 and J usage is TRBJ1-5; D remains unclear. Per germline, CDR1 MGHRA and CDR2 YSYEKL. V was trimmed by 4 bases and J by 6 bases, leaving 13 bases between them. The CDR3 runs 14 residues. Here the CDR3 reads CASSPQRGGQPQHF. The CDR3 DNA sequence: TGCGCCAGCAGCCCGCAGCGGGGAGGTCAGCCCCAGCATTTT.

This sequence joins TRBV11-3 and TRBJ2-1; 7 nucleotides line up with TRBD1. Trimming took 4 bases from V and 4 from J; bases not matched to a gene: 4. The CDR3 runs 14 residues. CDR1 SGHNT and CDR2 YENEEA come from the germline V gene. The CDR3 region is CASSSGQEYNEQFF. Here the CDR3 DNA reads TGTGCCAGCAGCTCTGGACAGGAATACAATGAGCAGTTCTTC.